This is a list of T cell receptor beta chains from one sample in a study of T cells in localized non-small cell lung cancer. Repertoires were generated with immunoSEQ multiplex PCR, while TCRdb's copy carries only in-frame clones and drops some. The table has approximately 1,500 clones, less than 25% seen once. The starting material was normal lung tissue next to the tumor, obtained before any cancer treatment. The receptors shown here come from a male donor older than 55 with stage III squamous cell lung carcinoma. Both conserved end residues are part of each CDR3. D genes are given only for firm matches. Not all rows give a size; the values are once, few, many and, for expanded clones, a class.

cdr3_length	d_call	clone_size	j_call	v_call	cdr3_nt	cdr3_aa
15	NA	medium-sized	TRBJ1-1	TRBV10-3	TGTGCCATCAGTGAGGGTCGCGCGAGGTACACTGAAGCTTTCTTT	CAISEGRARYTEAFF
15	NA	NA	TRBJ2-5	TRBV6-8	TGTGCCAGCAGTTACTCGCTAACCCAGGGAGAGACCCAGTACTTC	CASSYSLTQGETQYF
13	NA	many	TRBJ1-5	TRBV7-2	TGTGCCAGCAGCTTAGCGCTCGATCAGCCCCAGCATTTT	CASSLALDQPQHF
14	NA	medium-sized	TRBJ1-6	TRBV11-3	TGTGCCAGCAGCTTCCTACAGAACGGGTCACCCCTCCACTTT	CASSFLQNGSPLHF
14	TRBD1	medium-sized	TRBJ1-2	TRBV11-3	TGTGCCAGCAGCCCCCAGAGACAGGGCTATGGCTACACCTTC	CASSPQRQGYGYTF
15	NA	few	TRBJ1-1	TRBV6-8	TGTGCCAGCAGTTACGCGGGTCGTAAGAACACTGAAGCTTTCTTT	CASSYAGRKNTEAFF
15	NA	NA	TRBJ2-7	TRBV11-3	TGTGCCAGCAGACCAAGGATCAGGAGCTCCTACGAGCAGTACTTC	CASRPRIRSSYEQYF
14	NA	few	TRBJ2-2	TRBV25-1	TGTGCCAGCAGATACAGGGTTGGAGTCGGGGAGCTGTTTTTT	CASRYRVGVGELFF
15	NA	large	TRBJ2-5	TRBV5-1	TGCGCCAGCAGCATACAAAGTGGCGGTCAAGAGACCCAGTACTTC	CASSIQSGGQETQYF
13	NA	NA	TRBJ1-5	TRBV6-8	TGTGCCAGCAGTTACCTGGGGGAAAGCCCCCAGCATTTT	CASSYLGESPQHF
13	NA	NA	TRBJ1-5	TRBV6-8	TGTGCCAGCAGCAGGGCCTACAATCAGCCCCAGCATTTT	CASSRAYNQPQHF
16	TRBD2	medium-sized	TRBJ2-1	TRBV6-8	TGTGCCAGCAGTTACACGGGACTAGCGGGAGGCAATGAGCAGTTCTTC	CASSYTGLAGGNEQFF
18	TRBD2	NA	TRBJ2-1	TRBV29-1	TGCAGCGTTGGTAGGGAAAGTAGCGGGGGATCTTTCTACAATGAGCAGTTCTTC	CSVGRESSGGSFYNEQFF
15	TRBD1	few	TRBJ1-2	TRBV28	TGTGCCAGCAGCCCTAGCCCGGACAGGGTCTATGGCTACACCTTC	CASSPSPDRVYGYTF
15	NA	few	TRBJ2-7	TRBV6-8	TGTGCCAGCTACTCGGCGGGCGGAGGGACCTACGAGCAGTACTTC	CASYSAGGGTYEQYF
15	NA	few	TRBJ1-5	TRBV11-3	TGTGCCAGCAGCGCACAGGGCGCTGGCAATCAGCCCCAGCATTTT	CASSAQGAGNQPQHF
15	NA	few	TRBJ1-3	TRBV11-3	TGTGCCAGCAGCTCTAGGGGTAGCTCTGGAAACACCATATATTTT	CASSSRGSSGNTIYF
14	NA	few	TRBJ2-2	TRBV5-1	TGCGCCAGCAGCTTGGCCGTGAACACCGGGGAGCTGTTTTTT	CASSLAVNTGELFF
14	NA	NA	TRBJ2-3	TRBV6-4	TGTGCCAGCAGTTACTCGACCCCCCCAGATACGCAGTATTTT	CASSYSTPPDTQYF
12	NA	NA	TRBJ1-5	TRBV18	TGTGCCAGCTCACCTATGGAAAAGCCCCAGCATTTT	CASSPMEKPQHF
14	NA	NA	TRBJ2-7	TRBV18	TGTGCCAGCTCACCACGGGTGGGCCGGTACGAGCAGTACTTC	CASSPRVGRYEQYF
12	NA	NA	TRBJ2-7	TRBV28	TGTGCCAGCAGCCCTGGGGGAAGAGAGCAGTACTTC	CASSPGGREQYF
12	NA	few	TRBJ1-5	TRBV28	TGTGCCAGCAGTTTACAATTCCCGGCCCAGCATTTT	CASSLQFPAQHF
15	TRBD2	NA	TRBJ2-7	TRBV29-1	TGCAGCGTTGAACTTCAGGCGGGAGGCGACTACGAGCAGTACTTC	CSVELQAGGDYEQYF
14	NA	large	TRBJ1-4	TRBV18	TGTGCCAGCACATTGGACTCCTCGAATGAAAAACTGTTTTTT	CASTLDSSNEKLFF
14	NA	NA	TRBJ2-2	TRBV19	TGTGCCAGCCGCGGGACACTTCACACCGGGGAGCTGTTTTTT	CASRGTLHTGELFF
14	NA	medium-sized	TRBJ2-2	TRBV11-3	TGTGCCAGCAGCTTTGTCAGGGGAGCCGGGGAGCTGTTTTTT	CASSFVRGAGELFF
17	TRBD1	NA	TRBJ2-7	TRBV15	TGTGCCACCAGCAGTAACCAGGGGGCCCTTTACTCCTACGAGCAGTACTTC	CATSSNQGALYSYEQYF
14	NA	NA	TRBJ1-5	TRBV19	TGTGCCAGTAGTGGGGGACTGCTGAATCAGCCCCAGCATTTT	CASSGGLLNQPQHF
14	NA	NA	TRBJ1-5	TRBV19	TGTGCCAGTAGTTCGACAGGAGGCAATCAGCCCCAGCATTTT	CASSSTGGNQPQHF
15	NA	NA	TRBJ1-1	TRBV19	TGTGCCAGTAGTTGGGCAGGAGTGGGTGGCACTGAAGCTTTCTTT	CASSWAGVGGTEAFF
14	NA	NA	TRBJ1-1	TRBV6-8	TGTGCCAGCAGTGGTGGAATGCTCAACACTGAAGCTTTCTTT	CASSGGMLNTEAFF
15	NA	few	TRBJ1-5	TRBV11-3	TGTGCCAGCAGCTCCAGGGGCGGGAGCAATCAGCCCCAGCATTTT	CASSSRGGSNQPQHF
15	NA	NA	TRBJ2-7	TRBV18	TGTGCCAGCTCACCTAGAGGGTACTCCTCCTACGAGCAGTACTTC	CASSPRGYSSYEQYF
15	TRBD2	few	TRBJ2-7	TRBV11-3	TGTGCCAGCAGCTTCGGACTAGCGGCAACCTACGAGCAGTACTTC	CASSFGLAATYEQYF
13	TRBD1	few	TRBJ2-1	TRBV30	TGTGCCTGGAGTCAACAGGGGATCAATGAGCAGTTCTTC	CAWSQQGINEQFF
15	NA	NA	TRBJ1-3	TRBV6-8	TGTGCCAGCAGGCCTGCTTACGACTCTGGAAACACCATATATTTT	CASRPAYDSGNTIYF
15	NA	few	TRBJ2-1	TRBV28	TGTGCCAGCAGTTTCTCTTTCGGACAGTCCCGGGAGCAGTTCTTC	CASSFSFGQSREQFF
16	NA	few	TRBJ2-7	TRBV28	TGTGCCAGCAGTCCTACCCTAACGGGCTTTAACTACGAGCAGTACTTC	CASSPTLTGFNYEQYF